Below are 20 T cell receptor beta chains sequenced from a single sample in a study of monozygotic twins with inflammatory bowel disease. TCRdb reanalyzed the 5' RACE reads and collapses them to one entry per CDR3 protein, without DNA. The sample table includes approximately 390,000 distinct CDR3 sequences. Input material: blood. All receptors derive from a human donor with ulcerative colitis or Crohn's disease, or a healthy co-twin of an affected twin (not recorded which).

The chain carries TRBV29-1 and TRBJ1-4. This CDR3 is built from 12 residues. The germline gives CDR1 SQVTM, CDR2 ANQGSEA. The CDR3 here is CSVEAGNEKLFF.

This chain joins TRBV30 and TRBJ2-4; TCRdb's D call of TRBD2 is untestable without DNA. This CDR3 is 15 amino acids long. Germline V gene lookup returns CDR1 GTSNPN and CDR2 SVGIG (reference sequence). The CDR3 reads CAWSVRASGRSIQYF.

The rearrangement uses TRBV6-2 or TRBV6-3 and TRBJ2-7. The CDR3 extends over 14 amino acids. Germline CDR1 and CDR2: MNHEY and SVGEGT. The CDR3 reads CASSYHPEIYEQYF.

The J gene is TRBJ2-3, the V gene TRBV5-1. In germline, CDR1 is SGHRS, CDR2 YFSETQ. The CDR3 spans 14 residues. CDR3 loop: CASSESKSTDTQYF.

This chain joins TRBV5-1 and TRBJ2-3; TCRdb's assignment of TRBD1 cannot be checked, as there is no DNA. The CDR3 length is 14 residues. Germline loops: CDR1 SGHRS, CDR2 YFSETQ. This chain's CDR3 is CASSDARGADTQYF.

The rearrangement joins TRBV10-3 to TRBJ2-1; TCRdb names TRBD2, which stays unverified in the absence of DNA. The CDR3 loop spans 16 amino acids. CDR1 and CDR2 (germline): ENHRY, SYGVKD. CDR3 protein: CAISESRLGSGNEQFF.

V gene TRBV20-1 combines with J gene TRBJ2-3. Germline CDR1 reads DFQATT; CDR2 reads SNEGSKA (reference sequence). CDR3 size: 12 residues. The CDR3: CSARLGSDTQYF.

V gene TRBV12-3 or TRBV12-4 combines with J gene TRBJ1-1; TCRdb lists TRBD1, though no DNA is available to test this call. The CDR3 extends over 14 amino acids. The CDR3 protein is CASRPDRRNTEAFF.

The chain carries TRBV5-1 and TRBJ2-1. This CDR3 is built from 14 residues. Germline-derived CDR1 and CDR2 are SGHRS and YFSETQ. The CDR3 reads CASSLGDTYNEQFF. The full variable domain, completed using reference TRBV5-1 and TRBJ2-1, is KAGVTQTPRYLIKTRGQQVTLSCSPISGHRSVSWYQQTPGQGLQFLFEYFSETQRNKGNFPGRFSGRQFSNSRSEMNVSTLELGDSALYLCASSLGDTYNEQFFGPGTRLTVL.

The CDR3 loop is CSARLPGGRYEKLFF. This sequence joins TRBV20-1 and TRBJ1-4; TCRdb returns TRBD1, unconfirmable since there is no DNA. Germline V gene data show CDR1 as DFQATT and CDR2 as SNEGSKA (reference sequence). The CDR3 sequence is 15 residues long.

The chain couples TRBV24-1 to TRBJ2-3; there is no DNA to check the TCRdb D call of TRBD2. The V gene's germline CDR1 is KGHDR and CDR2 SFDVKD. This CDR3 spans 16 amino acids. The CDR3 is CATSDRTSPSTDTQYF.

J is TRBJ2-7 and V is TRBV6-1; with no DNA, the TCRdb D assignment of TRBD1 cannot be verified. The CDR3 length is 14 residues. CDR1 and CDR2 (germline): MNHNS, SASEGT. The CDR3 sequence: CASRPGQGNHEQYF.

The CDR3 sequence is CASSFPAGGNYGYTF. The J gene is TRBJ1-2, the V gene TRBV28; there is no DNA to check the TCRdb D call of TRBD1. CDR1 is MDHEN and CDR2 is SYDVKM in the germline V gene. There are 15 residues in the CDR3.

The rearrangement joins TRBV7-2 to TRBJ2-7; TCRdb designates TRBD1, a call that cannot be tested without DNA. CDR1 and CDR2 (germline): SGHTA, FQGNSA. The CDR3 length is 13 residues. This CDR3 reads CASSPDPLYEQYF. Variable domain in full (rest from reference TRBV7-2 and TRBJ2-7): GAGVSQSPSNKVTEKGKDVELRCDPISGHTALYWYRQSLGQGLEFLIYFQGNSAPDKSGLPSDRFSAERTGGSVSTLTIQRTQQEDSAVYLCASSPDPLYEQYFGPGTRLTVT.

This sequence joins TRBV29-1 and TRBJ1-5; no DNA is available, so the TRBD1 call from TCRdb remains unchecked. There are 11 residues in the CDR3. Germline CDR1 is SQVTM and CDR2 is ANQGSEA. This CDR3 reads CSGGNGQPQHF.

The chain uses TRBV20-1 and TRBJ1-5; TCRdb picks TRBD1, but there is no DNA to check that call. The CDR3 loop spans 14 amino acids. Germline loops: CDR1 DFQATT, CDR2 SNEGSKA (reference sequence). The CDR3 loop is CSALQGGSNQPQHF.

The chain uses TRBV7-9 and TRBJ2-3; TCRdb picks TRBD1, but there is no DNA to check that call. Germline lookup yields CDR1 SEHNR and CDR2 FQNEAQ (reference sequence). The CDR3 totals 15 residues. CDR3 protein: CASSPGTGDADTQYF. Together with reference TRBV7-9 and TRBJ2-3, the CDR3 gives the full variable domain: DTGVSQNPRHKITKRGQNVTFRCDPISEHNRLYWYRQTLGQGPEFLTYFQNEAQLEKSRLLSDRFSAERPKGSFSTLEIQRTEQGDSAMYLCASSPGTGDADTQYFGPGTRLTVL.

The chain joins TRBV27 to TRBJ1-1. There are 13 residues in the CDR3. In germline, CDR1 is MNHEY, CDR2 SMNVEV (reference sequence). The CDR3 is CASSLGRLTEAFF.

This CDR3 reads CASSSRARTSGYTF. The chain links TRBV5-6 to TRBJ1-2; TCRdb indicates TRBD1, and absent DNA this call remains unverified. The CDR3 extends over 14 amino acids. Germline CDR1 is SGHDT and CDR2 is YYEEEE.

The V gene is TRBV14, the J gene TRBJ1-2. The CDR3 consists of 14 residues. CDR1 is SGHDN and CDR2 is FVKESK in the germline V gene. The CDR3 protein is CASSQDLNYYGYTF. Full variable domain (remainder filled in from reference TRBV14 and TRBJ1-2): EAGVTQFPSHSVIEKGQTVTLRCDPISGHDNLYWYRRVMGKEIKFLLHFVKESKQDESGMPNNRFLAERTGGTYSTLKVQPAELEDSGVYFCASSQDLNYYGYTFGSGTRLTVV.